The 8 T cell receptor beta chains presented below share a single source sample, sequenced in a study of T cell responses to AZD1222 COVID-19 vaccine. Sequencing used immunoSEQ multiplex PCR; TCRdb keeps in-frame clones, though not all of them. This sample has 35,000 to 55,000 clones, with 80% found just once. The specimen comprised peripheral blood, sampled 28 days after the second dose of the MenACWY control vaccine. These receptors were obtained from an adult who received the MenACWY meningococcal vaccine as a control.

V is TRBV9 and J is TRBJ2-5, with 15 nucleotides matching TRBD2. Germline V CDR1 and CDR2: SGDLS, YYNGEE. The CDR3 is 17 residues long. With V trimmed by 3 bases and J by 5 bases, 8 bases remained unmatched. The CDR3, as DNA: TGTGCCAGCAGCGAGCAAACCGGGACTAGCGGGAGGGAGACCCAGTACTTC. Translation gives CASSEQTGTSGRETQYF.

CDR3 loop: CASSLDRAIGYTF. CDR3 bases: TGCGCCAGCAGCTTAGACAGGGCCATTGGCTACACCTTC. The genes are TRBV5-1 and TRBJ1-2; 7 positions agree with TRBD1. Germline V gene data show CDR1 as SGHRS and CDR2 as YFSETQ. The junction had 5 bases not matched to a gene; V was cut back by 2 bases and J by 7 bases. The CDR3 is 13 amino acids.

The chain is built from TRBV28 and TRBJ1-1, with 7 positions matching TRBD1. V lost 2 bases, J lost 2 bases, and 14 bases stayed unmatched. Germline V CDR1 and CDR2: MDHEN, SYDVKM. The CDR3 has 18 amino acids. The CDR3 DNA is TGTGCCAGCAGTTTAGATAACAGGGGAGGAGGGCTTAACACTGAAGCTTTCTTT. It translates to CASSLDNRGGGLNTEAFF.

The J gene is TRBJ1-2, the V gene TRBV5-8; D uncertain. Per the germline V gene, CDR1 is SGHTS and CDR2 is YDEGEE. The CDR3 covers 11 residues. V was cut by 4 bases and J by 8 bases, with 9 bases left in between. The CDR3 region has the DNA TGTGCCAGCAGCCTTAATTTAGGCTACACCTTC. Amino acid sequence: CASSLNLGYTF.

This chain links TRBV14 with TRBJ1-1; 8 bases align to TRBD1. Germline V CDR1 and CDR2: SGHDN, FVKESK. CDR3 length: 15 amino acids. With 1 base clipped from V and 3 bases from J, the junction kept 4 bases outside the gene matches. In DNA form, the CDR3 reads TGTGCCAGCAGCCAAGGGGACAGGTGGGACACTGAAGCTTTCTTT. It is translated as CASSQGDRWDTEAFF.

The V and J genes are TRBV3-1 (or the pseudogene TRBV3-2) and TRBJ1-3, with a tentative D call TRBD1 (5 bases). Germline V lookup: CDR1 LGHDT, CDR2 YNNKEL (reference sequence). The length of the CDR3 is 16 residues. Trimming took 0 bases from V and 2 from J, leaving 11 bases between them. CDR3 coding DNA: TGTGCCAGCAGCCAAGATCCCACGGGGCCTGGAAACACCATATATTTT. Translating it yields CASSQDPTGPGNTIYF.

A few counts support this clone. This chain links TRBV6-1 with TRBJ1-4; no definite D call. CDR1 and CDR2 from the germline V gene are MNHNS and SASEGT. The V end lost 2 bases, the J end lost 11 bases, and 9 bases lay between the germline ends. CDR3 length: 12 residues. CDR3 loop: CASSEIPAKLFF. The CDR3 coding sequence is TGTGCCAGCAGTGAAATCCCTGCCAAACTGTTTTTT.

The sample holds one count of this clone. The chain couples TRBV9 to TRBJ1-1; 10 nucleotides align to TRBD1. Trimming took 3 bases from V and 1 from J; bases not matched to a gene: 6. This CDR3 has 16 amino acids. CDR1 is SGDLS and CDR2 is YYNGEE in the germline V gene. The chain's CDR3 is CASSAGTGVRNTEAFF. The CDR3 nucleotides read TGTGCCAGCAGCGCCGGGACAGGGGTACGGAACACTGAAGCTTTCTTT. Combining the CDR3 with reference TRBV9 and TRBJ1-1 gives the whole variable domain DSGVTQTPKHLITATGQRVTLRCSPRSGDLSVYWYQQSLDQGLQFLIQYYNGEERAKGNILERFSAQQFPDLHSELNLSSLELGDSALYFCASSAGTGVRNTEAFFGQGTRLTVV.